This T cell receptor beta chain was captured by sequencing in a study of blood T cell repertoires in COVID-19. Background on the study: Acute-phase and convalescent COVID-19 samples originated in the United States, Italy and Spain. PBMCs, B-cell-depleted T cells, or T cells provided the cDNA or gDNA that made up the material.

This CDR3 comprises 12 residues. CDR1 MDHEN and CDR2 SYDVKM come from the germline V gene. V was cut by 7 bases and J by 0 bases, with 6 bases left in between. Here immunoSEQ multiplex PCR was the method, and the copy in TCRdb shows in-frame clones only, minus some. Among approximately 230,000 clones, around nine tenths were seen once, and the ten largest hold about 1.3%. Source material: peripheral blood. This sequence was found in a man older than 75 with acute or convalescent COVID-19. The genes are TRBV28 and TRBJ1-2; no firm D call. The CDR3 here is CASIGANYGYTF. For the CDR3, the DNA is TGTGCCAGCATCGGGGCTAACTATGGCTACACCTTC.